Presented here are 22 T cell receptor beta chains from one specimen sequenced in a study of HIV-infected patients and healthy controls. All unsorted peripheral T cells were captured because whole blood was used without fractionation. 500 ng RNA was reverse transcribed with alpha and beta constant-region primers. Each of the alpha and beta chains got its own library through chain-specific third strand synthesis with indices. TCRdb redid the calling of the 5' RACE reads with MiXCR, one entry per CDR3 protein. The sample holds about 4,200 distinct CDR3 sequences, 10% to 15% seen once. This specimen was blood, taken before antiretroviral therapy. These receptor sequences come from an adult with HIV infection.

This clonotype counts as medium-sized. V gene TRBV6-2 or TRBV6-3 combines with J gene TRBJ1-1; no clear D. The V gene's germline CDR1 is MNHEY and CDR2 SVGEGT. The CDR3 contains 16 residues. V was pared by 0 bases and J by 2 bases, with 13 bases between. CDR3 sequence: CASSYSVGGINTEAFF. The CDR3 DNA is TGTGCCAGCAGTTACTCAGTCGGCGGCATTAACACTGAAGCTTTCTTT.

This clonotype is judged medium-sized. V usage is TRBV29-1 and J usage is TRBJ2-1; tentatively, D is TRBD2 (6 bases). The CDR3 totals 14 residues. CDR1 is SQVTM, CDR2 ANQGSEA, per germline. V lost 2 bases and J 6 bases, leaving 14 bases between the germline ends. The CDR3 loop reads CSVELGSGFNEQFF. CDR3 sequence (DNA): TGCAGCGTTGAACTTGGGAGCGGGTTCAATGAGCAGTTCTTC.

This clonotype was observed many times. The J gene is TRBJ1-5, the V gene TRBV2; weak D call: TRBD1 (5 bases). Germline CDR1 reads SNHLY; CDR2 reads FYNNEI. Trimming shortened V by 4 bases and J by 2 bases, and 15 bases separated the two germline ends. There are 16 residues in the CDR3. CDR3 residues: CASSGVDRSGNQPQHF. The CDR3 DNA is TGTGCCAGCAGTGGGGTCGACAGATCCGGCAATCAGCCCCAGCATTTT.

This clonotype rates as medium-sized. In DNA form, the CDR3 reads TGTGCCAGCATGGGGGACGTGCGGACTGAAGCTTTCTTT. This sequence encodes CASMGDVRTEAFF. The V call is TRBV12-3 or TRBV12-4, the J call TRBJ1-1, with D possibly TRBD1 on 5 matching bases. The CDR3 covers 13 residues. Trimming took 7 bases from V and 5 from J, leaving 14 bases between them.

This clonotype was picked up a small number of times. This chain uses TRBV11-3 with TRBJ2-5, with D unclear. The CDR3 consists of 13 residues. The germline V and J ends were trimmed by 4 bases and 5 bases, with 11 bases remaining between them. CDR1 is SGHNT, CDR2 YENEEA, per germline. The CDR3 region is CASSSTNGETQYF. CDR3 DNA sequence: TGTGCCAGCAGCTCAACAAATGGGGAGACCCAGTACTTC.

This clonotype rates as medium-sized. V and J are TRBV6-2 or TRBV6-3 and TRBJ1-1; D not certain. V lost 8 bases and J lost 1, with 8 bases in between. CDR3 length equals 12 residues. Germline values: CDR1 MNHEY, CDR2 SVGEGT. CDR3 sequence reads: CASCWENTEAFF. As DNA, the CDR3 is TGTGCCAGCTGTTGGGAGAACACTGAAGCTTTCTTT.

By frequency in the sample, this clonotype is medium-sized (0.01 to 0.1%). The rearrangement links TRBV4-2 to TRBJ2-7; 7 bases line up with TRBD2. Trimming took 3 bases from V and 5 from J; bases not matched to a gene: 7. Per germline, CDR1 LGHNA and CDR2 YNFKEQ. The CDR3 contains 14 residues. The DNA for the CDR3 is TGTGCCAGCAGCCAGGTAGGACTAGAAAACGAGCAGTACTTC. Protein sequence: CASSQVGLENEQYF.

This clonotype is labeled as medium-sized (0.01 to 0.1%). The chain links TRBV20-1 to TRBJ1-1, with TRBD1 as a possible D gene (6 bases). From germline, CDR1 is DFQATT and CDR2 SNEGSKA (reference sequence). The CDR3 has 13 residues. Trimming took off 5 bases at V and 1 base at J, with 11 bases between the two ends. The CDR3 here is CSASRGGNTEAFF. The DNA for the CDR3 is TGCAGTGCTTCTAGGGGGGGGAACACTGAAGCTTTCTTT.

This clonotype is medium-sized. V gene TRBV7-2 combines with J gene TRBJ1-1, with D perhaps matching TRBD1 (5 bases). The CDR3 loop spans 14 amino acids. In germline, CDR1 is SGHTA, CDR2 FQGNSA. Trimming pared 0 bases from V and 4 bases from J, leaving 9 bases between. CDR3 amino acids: CASSLAPGTTEAFF. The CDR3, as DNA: TGTGCCAGCAGCTTAGCGCCGGGGACCACTGAAGCTTTCTTT.

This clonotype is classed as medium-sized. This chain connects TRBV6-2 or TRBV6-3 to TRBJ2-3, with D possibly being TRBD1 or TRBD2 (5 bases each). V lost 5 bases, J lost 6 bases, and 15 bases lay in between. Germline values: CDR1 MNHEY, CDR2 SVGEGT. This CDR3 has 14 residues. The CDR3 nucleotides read TGTGCCAGCAGTCCCGGGACCCCGTCTGATACGCAGTATTTT. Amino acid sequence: CASSPGTPSDTQYF.

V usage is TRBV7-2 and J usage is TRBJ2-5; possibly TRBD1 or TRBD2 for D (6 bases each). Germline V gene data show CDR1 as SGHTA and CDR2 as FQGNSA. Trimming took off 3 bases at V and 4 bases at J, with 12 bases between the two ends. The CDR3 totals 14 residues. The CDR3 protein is CASSFGGGIETQYF. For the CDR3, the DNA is TGTGCCAGCAGCTTCGGAGGGGGTATAGAGACCCAGTACTTC.

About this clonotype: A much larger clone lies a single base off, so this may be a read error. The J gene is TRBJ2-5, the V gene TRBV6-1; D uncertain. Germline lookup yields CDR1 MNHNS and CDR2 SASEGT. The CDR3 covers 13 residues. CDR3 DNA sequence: TGTGCCAGCAGTGAACACTTCCAAGAGACCAAGTACTTC. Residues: CASSEHFQETKYF.

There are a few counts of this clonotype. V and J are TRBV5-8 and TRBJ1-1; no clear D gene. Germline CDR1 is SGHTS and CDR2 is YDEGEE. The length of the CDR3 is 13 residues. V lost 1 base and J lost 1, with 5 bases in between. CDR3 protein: CASSLSKNTEAFF. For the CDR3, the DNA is TGTGCCAGCAGCTTGTCGAAGAACACTGAAGCTTTCTTT.

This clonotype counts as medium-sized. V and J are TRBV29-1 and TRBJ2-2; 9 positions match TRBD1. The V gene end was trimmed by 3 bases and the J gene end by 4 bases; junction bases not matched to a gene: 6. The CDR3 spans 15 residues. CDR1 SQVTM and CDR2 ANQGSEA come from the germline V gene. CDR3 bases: TGCAGCGTTGACCCGGGACAGGGTGTCACCGGGGAGCTGTTTTTT. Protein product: CSVDPGQGVTGELFF.

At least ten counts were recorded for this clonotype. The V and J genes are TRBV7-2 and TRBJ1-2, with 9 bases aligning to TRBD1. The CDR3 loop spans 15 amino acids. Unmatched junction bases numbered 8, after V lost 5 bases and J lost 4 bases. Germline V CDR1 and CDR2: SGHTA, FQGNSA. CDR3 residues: CASSPQGAASYGYTF. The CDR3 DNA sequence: TGTGCCAGCAGCCCACAGGGGGCGGCGTCCTATGGCTACACCTTC.

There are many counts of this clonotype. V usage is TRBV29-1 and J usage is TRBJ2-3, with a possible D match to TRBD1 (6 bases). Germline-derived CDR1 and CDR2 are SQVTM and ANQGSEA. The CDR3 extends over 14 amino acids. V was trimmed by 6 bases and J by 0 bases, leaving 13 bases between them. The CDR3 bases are TGCAGCGTAGCACAGGGATCTAGCACAGATACGCAGTATTTT. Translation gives CSVAQGSSTDTQYF.

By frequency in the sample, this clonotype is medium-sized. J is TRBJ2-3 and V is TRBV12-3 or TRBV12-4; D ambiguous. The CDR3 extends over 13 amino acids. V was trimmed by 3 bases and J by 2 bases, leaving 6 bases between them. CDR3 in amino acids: CASSFGPTDTQYF. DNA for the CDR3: TGTGCCAGCAGTTTCGGACCCACAGATACGCAGTATTTT.

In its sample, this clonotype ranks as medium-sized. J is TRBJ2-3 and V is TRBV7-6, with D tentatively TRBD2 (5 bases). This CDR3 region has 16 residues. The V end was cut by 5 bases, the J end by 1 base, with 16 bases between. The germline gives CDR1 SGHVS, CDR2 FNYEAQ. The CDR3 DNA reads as TGTGCCAGCAGCGGCGGGCCCCCTGGGGGCACAGATACGCAGTATTTT. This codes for CASSGGPPGGTDTQYF.

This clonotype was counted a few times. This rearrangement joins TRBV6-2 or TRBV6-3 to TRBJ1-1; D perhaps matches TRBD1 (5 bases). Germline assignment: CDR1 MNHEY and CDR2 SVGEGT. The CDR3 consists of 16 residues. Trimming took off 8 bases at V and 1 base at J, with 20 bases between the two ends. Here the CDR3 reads CASDYNRQKGNTEAFF. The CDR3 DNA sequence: TGTGCCAGCGATTATAACCGACAGAAGGGGAACACTGAAGCTTTCTTT.

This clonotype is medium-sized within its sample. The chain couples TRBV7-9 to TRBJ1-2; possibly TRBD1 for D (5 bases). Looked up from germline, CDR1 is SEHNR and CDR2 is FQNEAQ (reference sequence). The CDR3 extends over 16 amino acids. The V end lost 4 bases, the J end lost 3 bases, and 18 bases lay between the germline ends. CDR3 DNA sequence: TGTGCCAGCAGCTCAGATGGGAGGGACGGGGACTATGGCTACACCTTC. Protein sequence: CASSSDGRDGDYGYTF. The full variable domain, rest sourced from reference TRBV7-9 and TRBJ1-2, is DTGVSQNPRHKITKRGQNVTFRCDPISEHNRLYWYRQTLGQGPEFLTYFQNEAQLEKSRLLSDRFSAERPKGSFSTLEIQRTEQGDSAMYLCASSSDGRDGDYGYTFGSGTRLTVV.

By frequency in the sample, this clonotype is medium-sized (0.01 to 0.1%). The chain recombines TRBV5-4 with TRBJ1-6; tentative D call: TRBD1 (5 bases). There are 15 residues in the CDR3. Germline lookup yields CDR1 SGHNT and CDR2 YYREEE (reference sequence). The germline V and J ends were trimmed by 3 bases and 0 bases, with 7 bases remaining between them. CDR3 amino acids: CASSWGRSYNSPLHF. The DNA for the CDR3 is TGTGCCAGCAGCTGGGGACGCTCCTATAATTCACCCCTCCACTTT.

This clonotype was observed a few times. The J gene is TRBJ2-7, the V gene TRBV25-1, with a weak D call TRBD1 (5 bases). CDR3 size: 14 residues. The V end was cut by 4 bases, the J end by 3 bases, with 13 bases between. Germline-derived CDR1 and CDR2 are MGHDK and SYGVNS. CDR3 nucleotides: TGTGCCAGCAGTGTTGCAGGGAAAGGCTACGAGCAGTACTTC. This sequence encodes CASSVAGKGYEQYF.